The 27 T cell receptor beta chains below were found in one sample sequenced in a study of cytomegalovirus exposure and HLA in healthy donors. 60 Vbeta and 13 Jbeta primers were used in PCR. Only in-frame clones appear in the TCRdb table, and some are missing; sequencing was by immunoSEQ multiplex PCR. The table has more than 200,000 clones, roughly 79% seen once. The material sequenced was PBMCs. Every receptor here comes from a male donor in good health and CMV-seronegative.

The rearrangement joins TRBV27 to TRBJ1-1; 7 positions match TRBD1. The CDR3 sequence is 14 residues long. The V and J ends lost 9 bases and 1 base, in that order; junction bases with no gene match: 8. The germline CDR1 and CDR2 sequences are MNHEY and SMNVEV (reference sequence). The CDR3 DNA reads TGTGCCAGTAACACCCGGGACAGGAACACTGAAGCTTTCTTT. It codes for CASNTRDRNTEAFF.

This clone was seen a few times. CDR3 bases: TGTGCCACCAGCAGAGAAGAAGCTAGTCATGAGCAGTTCTTC. It specifies CATSREEASHEQFF. The rearrangement joins TRBV15 to TRBJ2-1; D is uncertain. Germline CDR1 LNHNV, CDR2 YYDKDF (reference sequence). The V and J ends lost 0 bases and 8 bases respectively, with 11 bases between them. The CDR3 is 14 amino acids.

This clone was counted a single time. DNA for the CDR3: TGTGCCAGCAGCTTAGACTCCCTTACCCAGTACTTC. Translating it yields CASSLDSLTQYF. The chain combines TRBV7-2 with TRBJ2-5; D is uncertain. The length of the CDR3 is 12 residues. The V gene lost 1 base and the J gene lost 8 bases, with 8 bases spanning the gap. CDR1 is SGHTA, CDR2 FQGNSA, per germline.

J is TRBJ1-1 and V is TRBV4-2, with 7 bases matching TRBD1. Germline CDR1 LGHNA, CDR2 YNFKEQ. The CDR3 consists of 12 residues. V shed 10 bases, J shed 2 bases, and the junction held 4 bases outside the gene matches. CDR3 sequence: CATGQINTEAFF. CDR3 sequence (DNA): TGTGCCACGGGACAGATTAACACTGAAGCTTTCTTT.

The rearrangement joins TRBV12-5 to TRBJ2-5, with unresolved D. This CDR3 is built from 13 residues. V lost 4 bases and J 5 bases, leaving 11 bases between the germline ends. Per germline, CDR1 LGHNT and CDR2 FRNRAP. The CDR3 loop reads CASGSPRSETQYF. The CDR3, as DNA: TGTGCTAGTGGTTCCCCCCGTAGCGAGACCCAGTACTTC.

V and J are TRBV7-9 and TRBJ2-3, with TRBD1 matching over 7 bases. The CDR3 loop spans 15 amino acids. The J segment lost 1 base and the V segment lost 3 bases, leaving 4 bases of the junction unmatched. CDR1 is SEHNR and CDR2 is FQNEAQ in the germline V gene (reference sequence). CDR3 in DNA: TGTGCCAGCAGCTTTGACAGGGCGGGCACAGATACGCAGTATTTT. Translating it yields CASSFDRAGTDTQYF.

The gene calls are TRBV28 and TRBJ2-7; TRBD2 matches at 7 bases. The CDR3 sequence is 12 residues long. V was clipped by 8 bases and J by 2 bases; unmatched bases: 3. Germline-derived CDR1 and CDR2 are MDHEN and SYDVKM. The CDR3 sequence is CASWGGAYEQYF. The CDR3 nucleotides are TGTGCCAGCTGGGGGGGGGCCTACGAGCAGTACTTC.

V and J are TRBV6-5 and TRBJ1-1; the D gene is possibly TRBD1 (6 bases). Trimming stripped 5 bases from V and 3 bases from J, with 13 bases between. The CDR3 length is 14 residues. Germline V gene sequence: CDR1 MNHEY, CDR2 SVGAGI. CDR3 sequence (DNA): TGTGCCAGCAGTCGTTCTGGGGGCTACACTGAAGCTTTCTTT. This gives the protein CASSRSGGYTEAFF.

On this clone itself: One junction end does not reproduce the germline sequence, and a read error may be involved. The chain is built from TRBV29-1 and TRBJ2-7; D not resolved. The CDR3 runs 15 residues. From germline, CDR1 is SQVTM and CDR2 ANQGSEA. Written as DNA, the CDR3 is TGCAGCGTTGAAGATGCGGCAGCCGAACACTACAAGCAGTACTTC. Translation: CSVEDAAAEHYKQYF.

This chain connects TRBV4-1 to TRBJ2-4; possible D gene TRBD2, 6 bases. V dropped 0 bases and J dropped 4 bases, with 7 bases sitting between them. CDR1 is MGHRA, CDR2 YSYEKL, per germline. The CDR3 contains 14 residues. The CDR3 spells CASSQEGTKNIQYF. The CDR3 nucleotides are TGCGCCAGCAGCCAAGAGGGGACTAAAAACATTCAGTACTTC.

Worth noting for this clone: At one of its ends the junction is not consistent with the germline gene, which may arise from a read error. The chain couples TRBV28 to TRBJ2-7; 7 bases map to TRBD1. Germline-derived CDR1 and CDR2 are MDHEN and SYDVKM. The CDR3 covers 15 residues. In nucleotides, the CDR3 is TGTGTCAGCAGTCAAACCGGGACAGCACTCTACGAGCAGTACTTC. It yields the protein CVSSQTGTALYEQYF.

V gene TRBV5-5 combines with J gene TRBJ2-3; maybe TRBD2 (5 bases). Germline V CDR1 and CDR2: SGHKS, YYEKEE (reference sequence). Trimming left V 10 bases short and J 0 bases short, with 12 bases between. The CDR3 is 13 residues long. The CDR3 nucleotides read TGTGCCTGCGGACTGTCTAGCACAGATACGCAGTATTTT. Its translation is CACGLSSTDTQYF.

This clone was counted a few times. The chain couples TRBV6-6 to TRBJ1-4; 7 bases map to TRBD1. The CDR3 is made up of 14 amino acids. Trimming cost V 7 bases and J 3 bases; bases outside gene matches: 5. Germline V lookup: CDR1 MNHNY, CDR2 SVGAGI (reference sequence). This CDR3 is CASNNRGANEKLFF. Written as DNA, the CDR3 is TGTGCCAGCAATAACAGGGGAGCTAATGAAAAACTGTTTTTT.

This clone was counted a few times. The rearrangement joins TRBV6-1 to TRBJ1-6; D gene unclear. Deletions cut 10 bases from V and 8 bases from J, with 12 bases between. The CDR3 consists of 12 residues. CDR1 is MNHNS and CDR2 is SASEGT in the germline V gene. The DNA for the CDR3 is TGTGCCATCTCCATTATAGATTCACCCCTCCACTTT. Amino acid sequence: CAISIIDSPLHF.

The rearrangement joins TRBV9 to TRBJ2-2; D possibly corresponds to TRBD1 (6 bases). CDR1 is SGDLS and CDR2 is YYNGEE in the germline V gene. With 4 bases removed from V and 13 bases from J, the gap between germline ends came to 23 bases. The CDR3 is 15 residues long. CDR3 protein: CASSTSRGGSVWLFF. The CDR3 DNA reads TGTGCCAGCAGCACTTCCAGGGGCGGGTCCGTTTGGCTGTTTTTT. The full variable domain, rest sourced from reference TRBV9 and TRBJ2-2, is DSGVTQTPKHLITATGQRVTLRCSPRSGDLSVYWYQQSLDQGLQFLIQYYNGEERAKGNILERFSAQQFPDLHSELNLSSLELGDSALYFCASSTSRGGSVWLFFGEGSRLTVL.

The chain links TRBV7-6 to TRBJ1-2, with D hard to call. The germline CDR1 and CDR2 sequences are SGHVS and FNYEAQ. Trimming stripped 1 base from V and 4 bases from J, with 7 bases between. The CDR3 length is 13 residues. The CDR3 DNA reads as TGTGCCAGCAGCTTAGTGTCCGGCTATGGCTACACCTTC. It is translated as CASSLVSGYGYTF.

The chain links TRBV7-7 to TRBJ2-5, with 7 bases identical to TRBD2. Trimming at V came to 3 bases and at J to 5 bases, leaving 9 bases not matched to a gene. CDR3 length: 15 residues. Germline V gene data show CDR1 as SSHAT and CDR2 as FNYEAQ (reference sequence). The DNA of the CDR3 is TGTGCCAGCAGCTTGGATTTTGGGGAGGGGGAGACCCAGTACTTC. This codes for CASSLDFGEGETQYF. Filled out from reference TRBV7-7 and TRBJ2-5, the complete variable domain reads GAGVSQSPRYKVTKRGQDVTLRCDPISSHATLYWYQQALGQGPEFLTYFNYEAQPDKSGLPSDRFSAERPEGSISTLTIQRTEQRDSAMYRCASSLDFGEGETQYFGPGTRLLVL.

About this clone: One junction end disagrees with the germline gene, perhaps due to a read error. This chain connects TRBV7-9 to TRBJ1-6, with 7 bases identical to TRBD1. CDR1 SEHNR and CDR2 FQNEAQ come from the germline V gene (reference sequence). The length of the CDR3 is 11 residues. CDR3 DNA: TGTGCCAGCAGTTCCGGGACAGCCTGGTACTTT. It encodes CASSSGTAWYF.

The rearrangement joins TRBV27 to TRBJ1-6, with a tentative D call TRBD1 (5 bases). Trimming removed 4 bases at V and 4 bases at J, with 20 bases between. Germline assignment: CDR1 MNHEY and CDR2 SMNVEV (reference sequence). The CDR3 contains 18 residues. The CDR3 nucleotides read TGTGCCAGCAGTTCGACGCGGACACCAAGACCTTATAATTCACCCCTCCACTTT. Protein sequence: CASSSTRTPRPYNSPLHF.

The V gene is TRBV4-3, the J gene TRBJ2-2; tentatively, D is TRBD1 (8 bases). Germline CDR1 and CDR2: LGHNA and YSLEER. Trimming removed 4 bases at V and 7 bases at J, with 16 bases between. The CDR3 extends over 15 amino acids. This chain's CDR3 is CASSRGQGGIGELFF. CDR3 in DNA: TGCGCCAGCAGCCGCGGACAGGGAGGGATCGGGGAGCTGTTTTTT.

This chain links TRBV10-1 with TRBJ1-5, with D possibly being TRBD1 (5 bases). Trimming pared 2 bases from V and 2 bases from J, leaving 13 bases between. The CDR3 contains 16 residues. The germline gives CDR1 WNHNN, CDR2 SYGVQD (reference sequence). The CDR3 DNA reads TGCGCCAGCAGTGAGAGTGGAGGGACGGGCAATCAGCCCCAGCATTTT. Amino acids: CASSESGGTGNQPQHF.

The chain employs TRBV27 and TRBJ1-2, with D possibly matching TRBD1 (5 bases). Looked up from germline, CDR1 is MNHEY and CDR2 is SMNVEV (reference sequence). V lost 2 bases and J lost 4, with 8 bases in between. The CDR3 has 13 residues. The CDR3 sequence is CASSLGAFYGYTF. In nucleotides, the CDR3 is TGTGCCAGCAGTTTAGGGGCCTTCTATGGCTACACCTTC.

The J gene is TRBJ2-7, the V gene TRBV28; 7 nucleotides align to TRBD1. The ends lost 3 bases at V and 1 base at J; junction bases unmatched: 15. The CDR3 has 18 residues. CDR1 MDHEN and CDR2 SYDVKM come from the germline V gene. The DNA for the CDR3 is TGTGCCAGCAGTTTCCCGGCCCCTCCACAGGGGCGATCCTACGAGCAGTACTTC. Amino acids: CASSFPAPPQGRSYEQYF.

This chain connects TRBV7-2 to TRBJ1-1; possible D gene TRBD1, 5 bases. V was trimmed by 1 base and J by 5 bases, leaving 11 bases between them. CDR1 SGHTA and CDR2 FQGNSA come from the germline V gene. CDR3 length equals 14 residues. DNA of the CDR3: TGTGCCAGCAGCTTAGTCAGGGTTCAGACTGAAGCTTTCTTT. This translates into CASSLVRVQTEAFF.

This chain joins TRBV27 and TRBJ2-7; 11 bases agree with TRBD1. CDR3 length equals 15 residues. V lost 9 bases and J lost 4; bases outside the gene matches: 11. Germline V gives CDR1 MNHEY, CDR2 SMNVEV (reference sequence). CDR3 nucleotides: TGTGCCAGTTCCTGGGGACAGGGGGTTTCATACGAGCAGTACTTC. It yields the protein CASSWGQGVSYEQYF.

The genes are TRBV10-3 and TRBJ1-2; 7 bases agree with TRBD1. CDR3 size: 13 residues. Losses at the gene ends were 9 bases for V and 0 bases for J; bases not matched to a gene: 4. CDR1 ENHRY and CDR2 SYGVKD come from the germline V gene. CDR3 in DNA: TGTGCCATAAGGGGGACAGCTAACTATGGCTACACCTTC. As protein: CAIRGTANYGYTF.

V gene TRBV2 combines with J gene TRBJ1-5, with TRBD1 as a possible D gene (5 bases). With 4 bases removed from V and 0 bases from J, the gap between germline ends came to 13 bases. Per the germline V gene, CDR1 is SNHLY and CDR2 is FYNNEI. This CDR3 region has 16 residues. Here the CDR3 DNA reads TGTGCCAGCAGTGTTGACAGAGAAAATAGCAATCAGCCCCAGCATTTT. Protein sequence: CASSVDRENSNQPQHF.